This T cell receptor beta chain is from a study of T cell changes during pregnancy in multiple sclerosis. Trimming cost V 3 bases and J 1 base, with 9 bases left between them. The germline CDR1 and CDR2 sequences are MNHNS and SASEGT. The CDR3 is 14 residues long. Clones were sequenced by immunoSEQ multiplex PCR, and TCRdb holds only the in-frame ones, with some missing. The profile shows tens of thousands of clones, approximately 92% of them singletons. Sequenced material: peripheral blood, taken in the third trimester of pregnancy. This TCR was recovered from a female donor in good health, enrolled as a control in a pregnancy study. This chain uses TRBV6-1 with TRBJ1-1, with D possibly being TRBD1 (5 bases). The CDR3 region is CASSETVRNTEAFF. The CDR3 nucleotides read TGTGCCAGCAGTGAGACAGTAAGGAACACTGAAGCTTTCTTT.